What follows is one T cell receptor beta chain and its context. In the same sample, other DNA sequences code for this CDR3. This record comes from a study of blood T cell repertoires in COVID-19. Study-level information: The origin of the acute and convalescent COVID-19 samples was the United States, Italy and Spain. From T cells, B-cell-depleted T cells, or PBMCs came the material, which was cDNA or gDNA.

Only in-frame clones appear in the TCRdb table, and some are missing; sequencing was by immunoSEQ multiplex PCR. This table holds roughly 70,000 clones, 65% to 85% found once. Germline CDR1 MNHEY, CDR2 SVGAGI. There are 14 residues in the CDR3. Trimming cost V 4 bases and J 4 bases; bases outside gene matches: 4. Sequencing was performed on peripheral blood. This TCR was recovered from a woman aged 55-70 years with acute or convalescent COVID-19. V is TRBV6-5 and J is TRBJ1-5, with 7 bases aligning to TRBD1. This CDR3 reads CASSSGQRNQPQHF. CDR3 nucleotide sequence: TGTGCCAGCAGTTCGGGACAGAGAAATCAGCCCCAGCATTTT.